This TCR beta chain comes out of a study of control samples from healthy donors and cancer patients. The CDR3 sequence is 16 residues long. The germline V gene encodes CDR1 LNHDA and CDR2 SQIVND (reference sequence). V shed 3 bases and J shed 0 bases, with 9 bases lying between them. Generated by immunoSEQ multiplex PCR, the TCRdb table keeps only in-frame clones and is missing some. The table lists approximately 100,000 clones, approximately 92% of them singletons. The sample consisted of blood. The receptor comes from a human donor in good health. The donor label of this sample is uncertain. The chain recombines TRBV19 with TRBJ2-6, with D maybe TRBD1 (6 bases). The CDR3 spells CASSMDSRSGANVLTF. CDR3 DNA: TGTGCCAGTAGTATGGACAGCCGCTCTGGGGCCAACGTCCTGACTTTC.